This TCR beta chain is drawn from a study of post-analysis software for immune sequencing data. The junction had 16 bases not matched to a gene; V was cut back by 5 bases and J by 9 bases. Germline CDR1 is MDHEN and CDR2 is SYDVKM. The CDR3 has 17 residues. Study results and limitations: Several TRBV segments (TRBV5-6, TRBV5-1 and TRBV20-1 among them) occurred more frequently in patients than in controls. Multiple sclerosis patients had significantly lower normalized Chao1 diversity than controls. The F measure placed samples prepared in the same batch into strongly shared clusters.

This clonotype was counted ten times or more. The antigen is not known. Incorporated into the TCR beta cDNA libraries were unique molecular identifiers, which served to reduce PCR and sequencing biases. From roughly 1 to 10 million T cells, 400,000 to 600,000 cDNA molecules were obtained. From the PCR reads, TCRdb called clonotypes with MiXCR, one entry per CDR3 protein. There are about 260,000 distinct CDR3 sequences in the sample; about 38% occur only once, and under 5% lies in the top ten. Sequences were obtained from blood. The receptor was isolated from a girl under 18 with multiple sclerosis. V gene TRBV28 combines with J gene TRBJ1-6, with 7 positions matching TRBD1. In DNA, the CDR3 is TGTGCCAGCAGTCAGATATCCCCGGGACAGCAACCTTCACCCCTCCACTTT. Encoded protein: CASSQISPGQQPSPLHF.